Shown below are 18 T cell receptor beta chains from a single sample sequenced in a study of T-cell memory formation after mild COVID-19. TCRdb re-called the 5' RACE reads with MiXCR, one entry per CDR3 protein. The table lists some 120,000 distinct CDR3 sequences, about 17% of them singletons. Sequenced material: PBMCs or a T cell subset sorted from them (not recorded which). These receptors all stem from an adult woman who had mild COVID-19 (a few samples of this study predate the infection). Cell type and time point are not known.

This clonotype was counted a few times. J is TRBJ1-1 and V is TRBV9, with TRBD1 identical over 9 bases. The CDR3 spans 15 residues. CDR1 and CDR2 (germline): SGDLS, YYNGEE. Losses at the gene ends were 4 bases for V and 6 bases for J; bases not matched to a gene: 10. In DNA, the CDR3 is TGTGCCAGCAGCCCCCCGGGACAGGGAGGATCTGAAGCTTTCTTT. This codes for CASSPPGQGGSEAFF.

In its sample, this clonotype was seen a few times. CDR3 nucleotides: TGTGCCAGCAGTCCGGGACTACGCTACGAGCAGTACTTC. As protein: CASSPGLRYEQYF. The chain is built from TRBV11-2 and TRBJ2-7; TRBD2 aligns across 7 bases. The ends lost 6 bases at V and 3 bases at J; junction bases unmatched: 5. CDR1 and CDR2 from the germline V gene are SGHAT and FQNNGV. The CDR3 has 13 amino acids.

The J gene is TRBJ2-7, the V gene TRBV21-1. TRBV21-1 is noted as a pseudogene. The length of the CDR3 is 12 residues. CDR3 in amino acids: CASSPTSYEQYF. DNA of the CDR3: TGTGCCAGCAGCCCTACCTCCTACGAGCAGTACTTC.

The V gene is TRBV20-1, the J gene TRBJ1-2, with D unclear. V was shortened by 2 bases and J by 5 bases, with 9 bases between the two germline ends. The germline V gene encodes CDR1 DFQATT and CDR2 SNEGSKA (reference sequence). This CDR3 contains 12 residues. The CDR3 bases are TGCAGTGCTAGAAACAGATATTATGGCTACACCTTC. It yields the protein CSARNRYYGYTF.

CDR3 residues: CSVEKVEVYNEQFF. CDR3 DNA: TGCAGCGTTGAAAAAGTCGAAGTTTACAATGAGCAGTTCTTC. The chain combines TRBV29-1 with TRBJ2-1; D is unclear. Germline CDR1 and CDR2: SQVTM and ANQGSEA. This CDR3 has 14 amino acids. V lost 2 bases to trimming and J lost 4 bases, with 12 bases between them.

The V gene is TRBV12-3 or TRBV12-4, the J gene TRBJ2-5; possible D gene TRBD1, 5 bases. CDR3 length: 13 residues. The V end was cut by 2 bases, the J end by 5 bases, with 9 bases between. Written as DNA, the CDR3 is TGTGCCAGCAGTTTATACAGGCAGGAGACCCAGTACTTC. As protein: CASSLYRQETQYF.

The CDR3 sequence is CASSQDTGGSYNEQFF. The CDR3 coding sequence is TGCGCCAGCAGCCAAGACACAGGGGGCTCCTACAATGAGCAGTTCTTC. The chain employs TRBV4-1 and TRBJ2-1, with TRBD1 matching over 8 bases. CDR1 is MGHRA and CDR2 is YSYEKL in the germline V gene. The ends lost 0 bases at V and 0 bases at J; junction bases unmatched: 1. The CDR3 runs to 16 residues.

The rearrangement joins TRBV13 to TRBJ2-5; D not resolved. CDR3 size: 15 residues. Germline-derived CDR1 and CDR2 are PRHDT and FYEKMQ (reference sequence). V was trimmed by 0 bases and J by 3 bases, leaving 11 bases between them. In DNA form, the CDR3 reads TGTGCCAGCAGCTTAGGGGGATTCGGAAAAGAGACCCAGTACTTC. Translation: CASSLGGFGKETQYF.

A few counts support this clonotype. V usage is TRBV4-3 and J usage is TRBJ2-1; unclear D gene. This CDR3 contains 13 residues. Per the germline V gene, CDR1 is LGHNA and CDR2 is YSLEER. Deletions cut 0 bases from V and 8 bases from J, with 8 bases between. The CDR3 DNA reads TGCGCCAGCAGCCAAGAAAGGCCCCATGAGCAGTTCTTC. Translation gives CASSQERPHEQFF.

This clonotype came up many times. This sequence joins TRBV25-1 and TRBJ2-7; 9 nucleotides agree with TRBD2. V shed 5 bases, J shed 2 bases, and the junction held 10 bases outside the gene matches. The CDR3 length is 16 residues. Germline V gene lookup returns CDR1 MGHDK and CDR2 SYGVNS. The CDR3 is CASSLRPTSGTYEQYF. DNA of the CDR3: TGTGCCAGCAGTTTACGCCCGACTAGCGGCACCTACGAGCAGTACTTC.

This clonotype was observed a single time. This rearrangement joins TRBV20-1 to TRBJ2-3; TRBD2 agrees at 8 bases. V lost 5 bases and J lost 5; bases outside the gene matches: 21. This CDR3 has 18 amino acids. Germline V gives CDR1 DFQATT, CDR2 SNEGSKA (reference sequence). Here the CDR3 reads CSAPALGGGPWVLDTQYF. CDR3 nucleotides: TGCAGTGCTCCAGCGTTGGGCGGGGGGCCTTGGGTTCTAGATACGCAGTATTTT.

There are a few counts of this clonotype. The CDR3 DNA reads TGTGCCAGCAGCCAAGAATTCTGGCAGGGCGACACTGAAGCTTTCTTT. Translating it yields CASSQEFWQGDTEAFF. The J gene is TRBJ1-1, the V gene TRBV14, with D possibly matching TRBD1 (5 bases). Looked up from germline, CDR1 is SGHDN and CDR2 is FVKESK. The V end was cut by 0 bases, the J end by 3 bases, with 14 bases between. The CDR3 length is 16 residues.

The chain carries TRBV5-1 and TRBJ2-7; 9 bases line up with TRBD1. The CDR3 extends over 14 amino acids. The germline gives CDR1 SGHRS, CDR2 YFSETQ. Germline trimming cut 1 base from V and 5 bases from J; bases unmatched to any gene: 4. The CDR3 loop is CASSLSDRGDEQYF. CDR3 bases: TGCGCCAGCAGCTTGTCGGACAGGGGTGACGAGCAGTACTTC.

This clonotype has just a few counts. This chain joins TRBV6-2 or TRBV6-3 and TRBJ2-1, with D possibly matching TRBD2 (6 bases). CDR1 MNHEY and CDR2 SVGEGT come from the germline V gene. This CDR3 is 15 amino acids long. Trimming pared 6 bases from V and 10 bases from J, leaving 22 bases between. CDR3 sequence (DNA): TGTGCCAGCAGCTACCTGGAGGGCCTTAGTCGGGAGCAGTTCTTC. Translated, it gives CASSYLEGLSREQFF.

This clonotype has more than one count but fewer than ten. The genes are TRBV21-1 and TRBJ1-2; the table's D gene call, TRBD1, was not cross checked with the DNA. TRBV21-1 is assigned pseudogene status. This CDR3 spans 15 amino acids. CDR3 region: CASSNQDRAIYGYTF. The CDR3 DNA reads TGTGCCAGCAGCAACCAGGACAGGGCTATCTATGGCTACACCTTC.

The chain carries TRBV7-2 and TRBJ1-4; D is perhaps TRBD1 (5 bases). Per the germline V gene, CDR1 is SGHTA and CDR2 is FQGNSA. This CDR3 region has 14 residues. The V end was cut by 2 bases, the J end by 5 bases, with 9 bases between. The CDR3 DNA follows: TGTGCCAGCAGCTTACGACAGAGAAATGAAAAACTGTTTTTT. Translation: CASSLRQRNEKLFF.

This clonotype came up once. J is TRBJ2-3 and V is TRBV5-1; D uncertain. V was cut by 4 bases and J by 2 bases, with 11 bases left in between. Germline values: CDR1 SGHRS, CDR2 YFSETQ. CDR3 length: 14 residues. CDR3 sequence: CASSPARTTDTQYF. CDR3 nucleotide sequence: TGCGCCAGCAGCCCCGCGCGAACCACAGATACGCAGTATTTT.

This clonotype has only a few counts. The chain recombines TRBV6-5 with TRBJ2-6, with 8 bases matching TRBD1. The junction had 9 bases not matched to a gene; V was cut back by 4 bases and J by 1 base. Germline V gives CDR1 MNHEY, CDR2 SVGAGI. CDR3 length: 18 residues. The CDR3 loop reads CASSSGRGRGSGANVLTF. The CDR3 coding sequence is TGTGCCAGCAGTTCCGGCAGGGGGCGCGGATCTGGGGCCAACGTCCTGACTTTC.